The entry below gives a single T cell receptor (beta chain) sequence along with its context. The CDR3 loop spans 12 amino acids. Germline loops: CDR1 GTSNPN, CDR2 SVGIG (reference sequence). V was pared by 5 bases and J by 8 bases, with 12 bases between. The data were obtained in a study of cytomegalovirus exposure and HLA in healthy donors. PCR used 60 Vbeta primers and 13 Jbeta primers. The assay was immunoSEQ multiplex PCR, and TCRdb's table has in-frame clones only and misses some. Of some 130,000 clones in the sample, over 75% were seen once. The sequencing input was PBMCs. The sequence was obtained from a man over 45 in good health and CMV-seronegative. This sequence joins TRBV30 and TRBJ2-2; D is possibly TRBD2 (5 bases). In DNA, the CDR3 is TGTGCCTGGTCACTAGGGTTGGGGGAGCTGTTTTTT. Its protein product is CAWSLGLGELFF.